The entry below gives a single T cell receptor beta chain sequence along with its context. Its antigen is unidentified. Molecular-barcoded quantitative 5'-RACE produced these TCR beta libraries. TCRdb re-analysed the 5' RACE reads in MiXCR, keeping a single row per CDR3 protein. This sample has 30,000 to 45,000 distinct CDR3 sequences, with under 15% found just once. This entry belongs to a study of CD8 T cells in ankylosing spondylitis. Findings and caveats of the study: From matched ankylosing spondylitis synovial fluid, disease-linked clones were reportedly recovered at significantly enriched levels. Disease-associated clones were CD8+ and fairly uncommon in peripheral blood. In reactive arthritis synovial fluid and blood, some motif variants had been reported before.

This TCR was sampled from a male donor with ankylosing spondylitis. Sequenced material: synovial fluid, either unsorted or a sorted T cell fraction (not recorded which).

CDR3 nucleotide sequence: TGTGCCACCAGGGGAGGAACAAGAGGGAGGGCCGGATACAATGAGCAGTTCTTC. Translated, it gives CATRGGTRGRAGYNEQFF. The rearrangement joins TRBV24-1 to TRBJ2-1; 7 bases are a match to TRBD2. There are 18 residues in the CDR3. V was pared by 7 bases and J by 4 bases, with 18 bases of the junction left unmatched. Germline V gives CDR1 KGHDR, CDR2 SFDVKD.